These 8 T cell receptor beta chains were sequenced from one sample in a study of blood T cell repertoires in COVID-19. Generated by immunoSEQ multiplex PCR, the TCRdb table keeps only in-frame clones and is missing some. Here the sample spans approximately 180,000 clones, more than 75% being singletons. Input material: PBMCs or T cells enriched from blood (not recorded which). These receptors were collected from a woman in her forties or fifties with acute COVID-19.

The chain joins TRBV19 to TRBJ1-5; a weak D match, TRBD1 (5 bases). V was clipped by 10 bases and J by 0 bases, with 22 bases between them. Germline V gene sequence: CDR1 LNHDA, CDR2 SQIVND (reference sequence). The CDR3 contains 17 residues. The CDR3 sequence: CATQGTRQQYSNQPQHF. As DNA, the CDR3 is TGTGCCACCCAGGGTACGAGACAACAGTATAGCAATCAGCCCCAGCATTTT.

V and J are TRBV6-5 and TRBJ1-1; D is uncertain. V lost 6 bases to trimming and J lost 3 bases, with 8 bases between them. CDR1 MNHEY and CDR2 SVGAGI come from the germline V gene. The CDR3 extends over 12 amino acids. In nucleotides, the CDR3 is TGTGCCAGCAGGACATTCGACACTGAAGCTTTCTTT. Its translation: CASRTFDTEAFF.

The chain employs TRBV30 and TRBJ1-6; D remains ambiguous. The germline V gene has CDR1 GTSNPN and CDR2 SVGIG (reference sequence). The germline V and J ends were trimmed by 5 bases and 0 bases, with 8 bases remaining between them. The CDR3 is 14 amino acids. The CDR3 sequence: CAWRGNSYNSPLHF. In DNA, the CDR3 is TGTGCCTGGCGGGGTAACTCCTATAATTCACCCCTCCACTTT.

V is TRBV6-5 and J is TRBJ1-6; no firm D call. V was pared by 8 bases and J by 14 bases, with 10 bases between. CDR3 length equals 10 residues. Germline values: CDR1 MNHEY, CDR2 SVGAGI. The CDR3 DNA follows: TGTGCCAGCCTGCAGTCGTCCCTCCACTTT. Its protein is CASLQSSLHF.

This chain links TRBV5-1 with TRBJ2-1; 9 bases fit TRBD1. Unmatched junction bases numbered 10, after V lost 4 bases and J lost 8 bases. CDR3 size: 15 residues. CDR1 is SGHRS, CDR2 YFSETQ, per germline. The CDR3 is CASSHKDRGRDEQFF. The CDR3 DNA follows: TGCGCCAGCAGCCACAAAGACAGGGGGAGAGATGAGCAGTTCTTC. Based on the CDR3 plus reference TRBV5-1 and TRBJ2-1, the full variable domain is KAGVTQTPRYLIKTRGQQVTLSCSPISGHRSVSWYQQTPGQGLQFLFEYFSETQRNKGNFPGRFSGRQFSNSRSEMNVSTLELGDSALYLCASSHKDRGRDEQFFGPGTRLTVL.

The chain couples TRBV2 to TRBJ2-7; possibly TRBD2 for D (5 bases). The germline CDR1 and CDR2 sequences are SNHLY and FYNNEI. Trimming stripped 8 bases from V and 5 bases from J, with 7 bases between. This CDR3 region has 10 residues. In DNA, the CDR3 is TGTGCCAGCGGGAGAGACGAGCAGTACGTC. Amino acid sequence: CASGRDEQYV.

This clone appeared many times. The V and J genes are TRBV18 and TRBJ2-5; 14 bases map to TRBD2. The CDR3 runs to 19 residues. Germline V gene data show CDR1 as KGHSH and CDR2 as LQKENI. V gave up 1 base and J gave up 2 bases; unmatched junction bases: 9. The CDR3 DNA reads as TGTGCCAGCTCACCACAAGGACTAGCGGGGGGAACCGGACAAGAGACCCAGTACTTC. It encodes CASSPQGLAGGTGQETQYF.

The chain carries TRBV12-3 or TRBV12-4 and TRBJ1-1; no clear D gene. With 8 bases removed from V and 4 bases from J, the gap between germline ends came to 8 bases. CDR3 length equals 11 residues. CDR3 protein: CASRRATEAFF. Written as DNA, the CDR3 is TGTGCCAGCCGGAGGGCCACTGAAGCTTTCTTT.